The T cell receptor (beta chain) described here comes from a study of T-cell reconstitution after alpha-beta-depleted transplantation in children. Whole-study findings and limits: Day-60 TCRbeta diversity that was high in some patients was derived from surviving recipient T cells and thymic progenitors. Fresh T-cell production supplied most of the T-cell counts and diversity seen one year after transplant. Several hundred expanded graft clones reportedly gave rise to the alpha-beta T cells present about two months after transplant.

This clonotype appeared a few times. Its antigen is not identified. It was with unique molecular identifiers that the TCRbeta library was prepared. TCRdb re-derived calls from the PCR reads in MiXCR, one entry per CDR3 protein. In the table there are 70,000 to 95,000 distinct CDR3 sequences, approximately 18% of which are singletons. Trimming at V came to 3 bases and at J to 8 bases, leaving 11 bases not matched to a gene. This CDR3 has 16 residues. CDR1 is SGHDN and CDR2 is FVKESK in the germline V gene. Sequenced here: PBMCs, mostly from graft donor cells, sampled 360 days after TCRalphabeta/CD19-depleted stem cell transplant. The chain employs TRBV14 and TRBJ2-4; 9 bases match TRBD1. This receptor was identified in a male patient aged 2 to 10 who had a stem cell transplant for acute lymphoblastic leukemia, so the T cells may come from the graft donor. In DNA form, the CDR3 reads TGTGCCAGCAGCCATTCCACCGGGACAGGGAGGGACATTCAGTACTTC. Translation: CASSHSTGTGRDIQYF.